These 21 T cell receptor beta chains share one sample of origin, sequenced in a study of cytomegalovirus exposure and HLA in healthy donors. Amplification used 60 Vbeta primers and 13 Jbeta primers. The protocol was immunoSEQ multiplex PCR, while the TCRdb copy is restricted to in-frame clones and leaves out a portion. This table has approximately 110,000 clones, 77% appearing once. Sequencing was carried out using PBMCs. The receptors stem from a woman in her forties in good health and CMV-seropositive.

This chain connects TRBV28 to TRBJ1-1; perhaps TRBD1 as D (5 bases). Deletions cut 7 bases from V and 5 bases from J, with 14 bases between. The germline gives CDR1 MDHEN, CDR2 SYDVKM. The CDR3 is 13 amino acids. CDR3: CASNKWKGTEAFF. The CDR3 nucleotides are TGTGCCAGCAATAAATGGAAGGGGACTGAAGCTTTCTTT.

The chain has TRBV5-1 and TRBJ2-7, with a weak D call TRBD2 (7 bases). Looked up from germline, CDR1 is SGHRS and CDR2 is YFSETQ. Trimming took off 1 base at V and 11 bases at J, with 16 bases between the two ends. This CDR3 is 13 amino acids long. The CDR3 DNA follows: TGCGCCAGCAGCTTGTCGGGCAGGGGAGGGGAGTACTTC. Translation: CASSLSGRGGEYF.

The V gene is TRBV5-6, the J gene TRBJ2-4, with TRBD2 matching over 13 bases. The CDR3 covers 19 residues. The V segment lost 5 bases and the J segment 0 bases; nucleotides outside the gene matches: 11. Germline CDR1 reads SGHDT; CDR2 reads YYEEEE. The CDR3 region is CASSTGLAGDYLAKNIQYF. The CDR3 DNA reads TGTGCCAGCAGTACCGGACTAGCGGGAGATTATTTAGCCAAAAACATTCAGTACTTC.

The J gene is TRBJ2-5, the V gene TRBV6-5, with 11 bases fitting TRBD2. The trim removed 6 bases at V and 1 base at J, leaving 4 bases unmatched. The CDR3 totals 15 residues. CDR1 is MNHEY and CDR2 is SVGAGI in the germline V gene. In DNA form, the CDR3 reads TGTGCCAGCAGGAATAGCGGGAGGGCCCAAGAGACCCAGTACTTC. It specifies CASRNSGRAQETQYF.

CDR3 nucleotide sequence: TGTGCCAGCAGCCCAGGACAGGGGCCCTATGGCTACACCTTC. Translated, it gives CASSPGQGPYGYTF. V is TRBV7-3 and J is TRBJ1-2, with 9 bases aligning to TRBD1. The V gene end was trimmed by 5 bases and the J gene end by 4 bases; junction bases not matched to a gene: 5. The V gene's germline CDR1 is SGHTA and CDR2 FQGTGA. The CDR3 length is 14 residues.

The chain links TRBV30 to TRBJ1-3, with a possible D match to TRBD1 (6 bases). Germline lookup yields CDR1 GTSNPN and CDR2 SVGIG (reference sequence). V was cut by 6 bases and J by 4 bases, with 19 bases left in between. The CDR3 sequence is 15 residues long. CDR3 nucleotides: TGTGCCTGCCAGCCCCCGGACAGATACGGAAACACCATATATTTT. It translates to CACQPPDRYGNTIYF. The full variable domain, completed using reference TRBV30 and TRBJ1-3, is SQTIHQWPATLVQPVGSPLSLECTVEGTSNPNLYWYRQAAGRGLQLLFYSVGIGQISSEVPQNLSASRPQDRQFILSSKKLLLSDSGFYLCACQPPDRYGNTIYFGEGSWLTVV.

The CDR3 DNA reads as TGTGCCAGCAGCTTAAGAGGGCCGGGGTACAATGAGCAGTTCTTC. This translates into CASSLRGPGYNEQFF. The genes are TRBV5-6 and TRBJ2-1; D possibly corresponds to TRBD2 (5 bases). In germline, CDR1 is SGHDT, CDR2 YYEEEE. This CDR3 contains 15 residues. V shed 2 bases and J shed 4 bases, with 13 bases lying between them.

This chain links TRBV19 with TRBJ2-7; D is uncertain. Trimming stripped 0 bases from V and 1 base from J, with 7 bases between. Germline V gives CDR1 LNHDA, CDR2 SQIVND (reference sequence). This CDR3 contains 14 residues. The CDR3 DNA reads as TGTGCCAGTAGTATAGACCCAGTATCCTACGAGCAGTACTTC. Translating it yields CASSIDPVSYEQYF.

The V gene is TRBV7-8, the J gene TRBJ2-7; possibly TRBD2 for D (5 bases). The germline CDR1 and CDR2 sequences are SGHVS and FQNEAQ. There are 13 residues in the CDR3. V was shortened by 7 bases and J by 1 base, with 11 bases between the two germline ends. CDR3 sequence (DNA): TGTGCCAGCACCCCACCGGGGTCCTACGAGCAGTACTTC. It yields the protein CASTPPGSYEQYF.

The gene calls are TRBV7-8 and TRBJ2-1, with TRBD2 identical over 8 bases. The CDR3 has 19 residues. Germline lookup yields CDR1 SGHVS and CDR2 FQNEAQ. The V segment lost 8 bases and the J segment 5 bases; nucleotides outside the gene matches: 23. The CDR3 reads CASAKGRGGASGLDNEQFF. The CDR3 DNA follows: TGTGCCAGCGCGAAGGGCCGAGGAGGGGCTAGCGGGCTAGACAATGAGCAGTTCTTC.

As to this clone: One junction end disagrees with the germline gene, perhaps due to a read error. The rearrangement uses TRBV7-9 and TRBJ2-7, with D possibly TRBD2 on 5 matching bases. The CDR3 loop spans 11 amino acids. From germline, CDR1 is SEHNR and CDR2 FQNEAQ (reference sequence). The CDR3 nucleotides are TGTTCCAGCTTACCCGGAGGTTTGCAGTACTTC. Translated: CSSLPGGLQYF.

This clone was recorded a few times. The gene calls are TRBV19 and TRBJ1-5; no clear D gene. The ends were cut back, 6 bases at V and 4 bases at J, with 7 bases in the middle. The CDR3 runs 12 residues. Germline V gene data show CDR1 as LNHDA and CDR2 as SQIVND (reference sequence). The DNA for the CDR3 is TGTGCCAGTAGCCGGGAGAATCAGCCCCAGCATTTT. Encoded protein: CASSRENQPQHF.

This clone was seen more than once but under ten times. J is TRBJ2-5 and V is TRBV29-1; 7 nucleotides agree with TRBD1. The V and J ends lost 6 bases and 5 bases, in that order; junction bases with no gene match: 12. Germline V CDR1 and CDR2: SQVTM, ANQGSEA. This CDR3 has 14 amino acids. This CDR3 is CSVSGTVLAETQYF. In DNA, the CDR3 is TGCAGCGTCTCCGGGACAGTTCTTGCCGAGACCCAGTACTTC.

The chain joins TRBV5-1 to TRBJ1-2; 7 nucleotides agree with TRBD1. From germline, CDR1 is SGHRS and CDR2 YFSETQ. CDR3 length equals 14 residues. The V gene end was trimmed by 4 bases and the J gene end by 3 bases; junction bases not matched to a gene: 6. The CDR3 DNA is TGCGCCAGCAGCCCGGGACAGATCTACTATGGCTACACCTTC. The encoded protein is CASSPGQIYYGYTF.

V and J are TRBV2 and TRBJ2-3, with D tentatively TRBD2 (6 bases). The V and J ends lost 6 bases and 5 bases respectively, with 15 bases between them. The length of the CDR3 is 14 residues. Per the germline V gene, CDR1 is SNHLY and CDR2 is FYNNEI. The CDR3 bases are TGTGCCAGCAGCGTCTGGCGGGAAGAAGATACGCAGTATTTT. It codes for CASSVWREEDTQYF.

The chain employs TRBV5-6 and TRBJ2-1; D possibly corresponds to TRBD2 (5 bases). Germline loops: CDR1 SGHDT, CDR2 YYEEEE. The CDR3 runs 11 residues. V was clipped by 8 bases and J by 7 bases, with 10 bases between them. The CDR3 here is CASSGGNEQFF. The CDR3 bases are TGTGCCAGTTCCGGAGGAAATGAGCAGTTCTTC.

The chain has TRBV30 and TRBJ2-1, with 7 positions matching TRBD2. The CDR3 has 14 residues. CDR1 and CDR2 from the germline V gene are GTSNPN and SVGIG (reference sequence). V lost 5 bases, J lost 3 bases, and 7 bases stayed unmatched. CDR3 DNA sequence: TGTGCCTGGGGGGGGAGGGCCAACTACAATGAGCAGTTCTTC. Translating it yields CAWGGRANYNEQFF.

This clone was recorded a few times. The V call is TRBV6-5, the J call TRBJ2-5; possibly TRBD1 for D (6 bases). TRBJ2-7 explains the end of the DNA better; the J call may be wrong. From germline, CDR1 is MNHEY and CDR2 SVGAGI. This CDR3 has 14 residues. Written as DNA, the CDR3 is TGTGCCAGCAGTCGACAGGTAAATCTCCACGAGCAGTACTTC. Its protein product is CASSRQVNLHEQYF.

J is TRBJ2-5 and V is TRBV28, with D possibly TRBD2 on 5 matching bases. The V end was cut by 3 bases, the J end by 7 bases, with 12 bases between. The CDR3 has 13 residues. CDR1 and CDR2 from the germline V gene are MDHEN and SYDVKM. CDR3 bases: TGTGCCAGCAGTTTGAGGGATCGTGGGACCCAGTACTTC. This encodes CASSLRDRGTQYF.

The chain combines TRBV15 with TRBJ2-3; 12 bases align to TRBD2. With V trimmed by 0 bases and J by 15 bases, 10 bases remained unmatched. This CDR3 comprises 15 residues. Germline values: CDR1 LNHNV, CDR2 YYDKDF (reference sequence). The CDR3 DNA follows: TGTGCCACCAGCAGAGATATGACAGGACTAGCGGGATCATATTTT. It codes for CATSRDMTGLAGSYF.

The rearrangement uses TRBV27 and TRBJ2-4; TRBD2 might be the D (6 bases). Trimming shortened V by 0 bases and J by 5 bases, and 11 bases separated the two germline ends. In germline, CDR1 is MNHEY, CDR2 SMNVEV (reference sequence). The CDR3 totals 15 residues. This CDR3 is CASSLSRGPQNIQYF. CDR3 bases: TGTGCCAGCAGTTTATCGCGGGGACCCCAAAACATTCAGTACTTC.